The 10 T cell receptor beta chains listed next were all sequenced from one sample in a study of shared clonotypes between healthy human individuals (dated by TCRdb to 2018 to 2021). Preparation of the library involved the immunoSEQ multiplex PCR assay. TCRdb retrieved this table from immuneACCESS and kept in-frame rearrangements only. Not all clones are present; in checked studies, unresolved V genes account for under half, and no reason is known for the remainder. Recorded for this sample are 470,000 or so clones; roughly 80% of them occurred a single time. Roughly 12% of the sample comes from the top ten. The specimen sequenced was PBMCs. The receptors come from a woman aged 40 to 50 in good health. Some clones in this sample may be carry-over from other donors' samples.

The chain links TRBV5-1 to TRBJ2-3; D gene uncertain. V was cut by 7 bases and J by 4 bases, with 16 bases left in between. The V gene's germline CDR1 is SGHRS and CDR2 YFSETQ. This CDR3 spans 14 amino acids. The CDR3 sequence: CASSWSGGADTQYF. The CDR3 DNA sequence: TGCGCCAGCTCGTGGTCGGGCGGAGCAGATACGCAGTATTTT. Looking up the rest from reference TRBV5-1 and TRBJ2-3 gives the full variable domain: KAGVTQTPRYLIKTRGQQVTLSCSPISGHRSVSWYQQTPGQGLQFLFEYFSETQRNKGNFPGRFSGRQFSNSRSEMNVSTLELGDSALYLCASSWSGGADTQYFGPGTRLTVL.

The chain links TRBV7-2 to TRBJ2-1, with a tentative D call TRBD2 (6 bases). This CDR3 region has 12 residues. Trimming took 5 bases from V and 16 from J, leaving 18 bases between them. Germline assignment: CDR1 SGHTA and CDR2 FQGNSA. CDR3 in amino acids: CASSPVTGEGFF. The CDR3 DNA reads TGTGCCAGCAGCCCCGTCACGGGAGAGGGATTCTTC.

The chain links TRBV5-8 to TRBJ1-2; D not resolved. The V end lost 0 bases, the J end lost 4 bases, and 10 bases lay between the germline ends. The length of the CDR3 is 14 residues. Germline V gene sequence: CDR1 SGHTS, CDR2 YDEGEE. The CDR3 loop is CASSLGIRSYGYTF. The CDR3 DNA follows: TGTGCCAGCAGCTTGGGCATCAGGTCCTATGGCTACACCTTC.

Concerning this clone: A far larger clone is one nucleotide away, so this likely arose from a read error. The chain joins TRBV5-4 to TRBJ2-7; D is perhaps TRBD2 (6 bases). CDR1 is SGHNT and CDR2 is YYREEE in the germline V gene (reference sequence). V gave up 2 bases and J gave up 5 bases, with 8 bases separating them. The CDR3 is 12 amino acids. The CDR3 DNA reads TGTGCCAGCAGCTTTGGGAGGAACGAGCAGTACTTC. It translates to CASSFGRNEQYF. The entire variable domain, with the rest obtained from reference TRBV5-4 and TRBJ2-7, is as follows: ETGVTQSPTHLIKTRGQQVTLRCSSQSGHNTVSWYQQALGQGPQFIFQYYREEENGRGNFPPRFSGLQFPNYSSELNVNALELDDSALYLCASSFGRNEQYFGPGTRLTVT.

On this clone: With a far larger clone one base away, a read error is the likely cause. Distinct nucleotide sequences in the sample also encode this CDR3. The rearrangement uses TRBV10-3 and TRBJ2-5; tentative D call: TRBD1 (5 bases). This CDR3 has 13 residues. Germline CDR1 and CDR2: ENHRY and SYGVKD. The CDR3 DNA reads TGCGCCATCAGTGCCAGGGCCCAAGAGACCCAGTACTTC. It codes for CAISARAQETQYF.

Many counts were recorded for this clone. The sample contains more than one DNA sequence encoding this CDR3. In DNA form, the CDR3 reads TGTGCCAGCAGTTACTCAGGGTATGGCTACACCTTC. Residues: CASSYSGYGYTF. The chain joins TRBV6-5 to TRBJ1-2; D remains ambiguous. This CDR3 has 12 amino acids. Trimming took 0 bases from V and 5 from J, leaving 4 bases between them. Germline CDR1 and CDR2: MNHEY and SVGAGI.

This sequence joins TRBV11-2 and TRBJ2-1; 11 bases agree with TRBD2. The CDR3 consists of 17 residues. V was clipped by 4 bases and J by 8 bases; unmatched bases: 13. The germline V gene has CDR1 SGHAT and CDR2 FQNNGV. The CDR3 sequence: CASSSISGRARAHEQFF. The CDR3 coding sequence is TGTGCCAGCAGCTCAATTAGCGGGAGGGCCAGGGCGCATGAGCAGTTCTTC.

The genes are TRBV6-1 and TRBJ2-7, with 8 bases aligning to TRBD1. The CDR3 sequence is 15 residues long. The junction had 8 bases not matched to a gene; V was cut back by 3 bases and J by 4 bases. Germline lookup yields CDR1 MNHNS and CDR2 SASEGT. The DNA of the CDR3 is TGTGCCAGCAGTGAGGGTGCAGGGGGCCTATACGAGCAGTACTTC. It encodes CASSEGAGGLYEQYF.

The chain joins TRBV28 to TRBJ1-1; 10 bases align to TRBD1. Germline lookup yields CDR1 MDHEN and CDR2 SYDVKM. CDR3 length equals 13 residues. J was trimmed by 2 bases and V by 7 bases; bases with no gene match: 1. The CDR3 reads CASKTGGNTEAFF. The CDR3 DNA follows: TGTGCCAGCAAGACAGGGGGCAACACTGAAGCTTTCTTT.

This clone was observed at least ten times. V usage is TRBV6-1 and J usage is TRBJ1-5; the D gene is possibly TRBD1 (5 bases). The germline V gene has CDR1 MNHNS and CDR2 SASEGT. V was clipped by 1 base and J by 6 bases, with 13 bases between them. The CDR3 loop spans 15 amino acids. CDR3: CASSEESRGFQPQHF. The DNA of the CDR3 is TGTGCCAGCAGTGAAGAAAGTAGGGGTTTTCAGCCCCAGCATTTT.